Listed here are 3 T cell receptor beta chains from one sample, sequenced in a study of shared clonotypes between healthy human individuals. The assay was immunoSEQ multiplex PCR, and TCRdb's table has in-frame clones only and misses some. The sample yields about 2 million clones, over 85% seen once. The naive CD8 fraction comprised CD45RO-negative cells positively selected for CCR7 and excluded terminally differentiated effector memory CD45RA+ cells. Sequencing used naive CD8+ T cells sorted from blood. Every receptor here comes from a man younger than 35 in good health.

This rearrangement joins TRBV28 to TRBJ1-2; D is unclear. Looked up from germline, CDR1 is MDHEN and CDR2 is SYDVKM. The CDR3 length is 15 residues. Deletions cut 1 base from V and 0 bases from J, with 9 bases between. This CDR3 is CASSLLQATNYGYTF. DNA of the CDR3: TGTGCCAGCAGTTTATTGCAGGCTACTAACTATGGCTACACCTTC.

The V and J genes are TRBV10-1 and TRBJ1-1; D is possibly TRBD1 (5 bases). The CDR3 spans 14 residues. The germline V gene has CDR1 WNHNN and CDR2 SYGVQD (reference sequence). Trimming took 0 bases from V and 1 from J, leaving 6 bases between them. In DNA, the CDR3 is TGCGCCAGCAGTGAGTCGGGGCGGAACACTGAAGCTTTCTTT. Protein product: CASSESGRNTEAFF.

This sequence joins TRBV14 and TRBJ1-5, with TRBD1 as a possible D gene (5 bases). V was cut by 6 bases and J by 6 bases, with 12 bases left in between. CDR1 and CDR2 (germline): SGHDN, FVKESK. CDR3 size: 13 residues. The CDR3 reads CASSSGGVQPQHF. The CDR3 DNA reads TGTGCCAGCAGTTCCGGGGGGGTTCAGCCCCAGCATTTT.